This T cell receptor beta chain is drawn from a study of technical replicates of blood from a handful of donors. V lost 7 bases and J lost 4; bases outside the gene matches: 3. The germline V gene has CDR1 SNHLY and CDR2 FYNNEI. The CDR3 consists of 12 residues. Sequenced by immunoSEQ multiplex PCR; TCRdb stores in-frame clones only, minus some. This table holds about 74,000 clones, around nine tenths found once. This chain links TRBV2 with TRBJ2-5; 7 bases line up with TRBD1. Material for sequencing was T cells isolated from PBMCs. This clonotype originated in a human donor in good health. CDR3 loop: CASIRTGETQYF. DNA for the CDR3: TGTGCCAGCATTAGGACAGGAGAGACCCAGTACTTC.